These 31 T cell receptor beta chains were sequenced from one sample in a study of HIV-infected children after antiretroviral therapy interruption. The treatment here: PENTA 11 planned treatment interruption arm or continuous ART arm. The TCR library was built from RNA with a 3' RACE protocol and unique molecular identifiers. TCRdb re-called the 3' RACE reads through MiXCR, storing one row per CDR3 protein. The sample lists around 40,000 distinct CDR3 sequences, about 6% occurring once. The specimen was CD45RA+ CD4+ T cells from PBMCs, pooled from several time points, collected from a donor given antiretroviral therapy, either interrupted or continuous. Regarding subset: naive CD4+ CD45RA+ CD45RO- T cells. These TCRs come from a pool of human donors with HIV.

In its sample, this clonotype was seen many times. This chain connects TRBV10-3 to TRBJ2-1, with D possibly being TRBD1 (5 bases). The germline gives CDR1 ENHRY, CDR2 SYGVKD. V dropped 3 bases and J dropped 7 bases, with 7 bases sitting between them. The CDR3 has 12 amino acids. The CDR3 DNA reads as TGTGCCATCAGTGAACCAGGGAATGAGCAGTTCTTC. Protein sequence: CAISEPGNEQFF.

This chain uses TRBV11-2 with TRBJ1-1, with D unclear. The V end was cut by 2 bases, the J end by 4 bases, with 5 bases between. The germline V gene has CDR1 SGHAT and CDR2 FQNNGV. This CDR3 has 12 amino acids. CDR3 loop: CASSLLGTEAFF. CDR3 DNA: TGTGCCAGCAGCTTACTAGGCACTGAAGCTTTCTTT.

This clonotype was counted many times. V usage is TRBV19 and J usage is TRBJ1-5, with TRBD1 matching over 8 bases. CDR1 is LNHDA and CDR2 is SQIVND in the germline V gene (reference sequence). The CDR3 is 14 residues long. Trimming took 5 bases from V and 5 from J; bases not matched to a gene: 5. The DNA for the CDR3 is TGTGCCAGTAGTGACAGGGGAGGCGATCAGCCCCAGCATTTT. This encodes CASSDRGGDQPQHF.

V and J are TRBV15 and TRBJ1-5; D not certain. Between the trimmed V and J ends, which lost 1 base and 9 bases, there was a span of 10 bases. Germline V gives CDR1 LNHNV, CDR2 YYDKDF (reference sequence). CDR3 length: 13 residues. CDR3 protein: CATSRVRVAPQHF. The CDR3 nucleotides are TGTGCCACCAGCAGAGTGCGAGTTGCGCCCCAGCATTTT.

This clonotype was seen only a few times. The J gene is TRBJ2-1, the V gene TRBV29-1; D is unclear. The CDR3 spans 13 residues. Germline lookup yields CDR1 SQVTM and CDR2 ANQGSEA. Trimming stripped 5 bases from V and 0 bases from J, with 8 bases between. The CDR3 DNA follows: TGCAGCGTTAGGGTTAGCTCCTACAATGAGCAGTTCTTC. It is translated as CSVRVSSYNEQFF.

This clonotype was observed many times. The chain recombines TRBV18 with TRBJ1-5; D is unclear. Trimming removed 6 bases at V and 6 bases at J, with 9 bases between. This CDR3 region has 12 residues. Per germline, CDR1 KGHSH and CDR2 LQKENI. CDR3 sequence reads: CASSQDGQPQHF. In DNA, the CDR3 is TGTGCCAGCTCCCAGGACGGTCAGCCCCAGCATTTT.

Many counts were recorded for this clonotype. This chain joins TRBV19 and TRBJ1-2; tentatively, D is TRBD1 (5 bases). Trimming stripped 4 bases from V and 7 bases from J, with 10 bases between. Germline-derived CDR1 and CDR2 are LNHDA and SQIVND (reference sequence). The CDR3 consists of 12 residues. The CDR3 sequence: CASSNPGTGYTF. Here the CDR3 DNA reads TGTGCCAGTAGTAACCCAGGGACTGGCTACACCTTC.

CDR3 loop: CASSFGTGFYGYTF. CDR3 in DNA: TGTGCCAGCAGTTTCGGGACAGGGTTCTATGGCTACACCTTC. V usage is TRBV6-5 and J usage is TRBJ1-2; 9 bases line up with TRBD1. In germline, CDR1 is MNHEY, CDR2 SVGAGI. The CDR3 length is 14 residues. With V trimmed by 4 bases and J by 4 bases, 4 bases remained unmatched.

This clonotype showed up just once. V is TRBV19 and J is TRBJ1-5; D gene uncertain. CDR1 is LNHDA and CDR2 is SQIVND in the germline V gene (reference sequence). The V and J ends lost 5 bases and 3 bases respectively, with 11 bases between them. The CDR3 has 14 amino acids. The CDR3 nucleotides are TGTGCCAGTAGTTTTCGGCAGACCAATCAGCCCCAGCATTTT. The encoded protein is CASSFRQTNQPQHF. The whole variable domain, remainder taken from reference TRBV19 and TRBJ1-5, is DGGITQSPKYLFRKEGQNVTLSCEQNLNHDAMYWYRQDPGQGLRLIYYSQIVNDFQKGDIAEGYSVSREKKESFPLTVTSAQKNPTAFYLCASSFRQTNQPQHFGDGTRLSIL.

Many counts were recorded for this clonotype. The rearrangement uses TRBV21-1 and TRBJ2-5; the table's TRBD2 call for D was not verified on the DNA. TRBV21-1 is annotated as a pseudogene. The CDR3 consists of 19 residues. CDR3 coding DNA: TGTGCCAGCAGCCCACGCCCGTGCCCTAGCGGGGGGGCCACGGAGACCCAGTACTTC. Translated, it gives CASSPRPCPSGGATETQYF.

This clonotype was counted between two and nine times. In nucleotides, the CDR3 is TGTGCCAGCAGTTTCTCTGGGGTGCAGAATTCACCCCTCCACTTT. This translates into CASSFSGVQNSPLHF. This sequence joins TRBV28 and TRBJ1-6; D unclear. The CDR3 consists of 15 residues. Germline values: CDR1 MDHEN, CDR2 SYDVKM. V was clipped by 3 bases and J by 7 bases, with 13 bases between them.

There are many counts of this clonotype. The genes are TRBV6-6 and TRBJ1-5, with D possibly being TRBD1 (6 bases). The CDR3 contains 16 residues. Trimming shortened V by 2 bases and J by 5 bases, and 16 bases separated the two germline ends. Germline V CDR1 and CDR2: MNHNY, SVGAGI (reference sequence). The CDR3 DNA sequence: TGTGCCAGCAGTTACCTCTCACAGGGAAGCGATCAGCCCCAGCATTTT. This sequence encodes CASSYLSQGSDQPQHF.

At least ten counts were recorded for this clonotype. V is TRBV6-6 and J is TRBJ1-5; TRBD1 aligns across 11 bases. V lost 5 bases to trimming and J lost 3 bases; unmatched junction nucleotides: 6. The V gene's germline CDR1 is MNHNY and CDR2 SVGAGI (reference sequence). The CDR3 extends over 16 amino acids. DNA of the CDR3: TGTGCCAGCAGTACCTGGGACAGGGGGTACAATCAGCCCCAGCATTTT. It translates to CASSTWDRGYNQPQHF.

This chain joins TRBV28 and TRBJ2-7; D not certain. The CDR3 has 15 amino acids. The V end was cut by 3 bases, the J end by 2 bases, with 14 bases between. Germline V gives CDR1 MDHEN, CDR2 SYDVKM. The CDR3: CASSFTEVGTYEQYF. CDR3 DNA sequence: TGTGCCAGCAGTTTTACGGAAGTTGGGACCTACGAGCAGTACTTC. Filled out from reference TRBV28 and TRBJ2-7, the complete variable domain reads DVKVTQSSRYLVKRTGEKVFLECVQDMDHENMFWYRQDPGLGLRLIYFSYDVKMKEKGDIPEGYSVSREKKERFSLILESASTNQTSMYLCASSFTEVGTYEQYFGPGTRLTVT.

The CDR3: CSADTGFWQETQYF. As DNA, the CDR3 is TGCAGTGCGGATACAGGGTTTTGGCAAGAGACCCAGTACTTC. This rearrangement joins TRBV20-1 to TRBJ2-5; possibly TRBD1 for D (6 bases). The germline V gene encodes CDR1 DFQATT and CDR2 SNEGSKA (reference sequence). The CDR3 sequence is 14 residues long. V dropped 6 bases and J dropped 2 bases, with 16 bases sitting between them.

This clonotype was found many times. The chain uses TRBV11-3 and TRBJ1-1, with TRBD1 matching 8 bases. The J segment lost 7 bases and the V segment lost 3 bases, leaving 7 bases of the junction unmatched. Germline V gene sequence: CDR1 SGHNT, CDR2 YENEEA. CDR3 length equals 14 residues. CDR3 DNA: TGTGCCAGCAGCTTGGCAGGGGGCGTCGGTGAAGCTTTCTTT. Its translation is CASSLAGGVGEAFF.

In this sample, this clonotype turned up many times. The chain carries TRBV7-8 and TRBJ1-6; D perhaps matches TRBD1 (5 bases). Germline V gives CDR1 SGHVS, CDR2 FQNEAQ. With 3 bases removed from V and 14 bases from J, the gap between germline ends came to 20 bases. CDR3 length equals 15 residues. Written as DNA, the CDR3 is TGTGCCAGCAGCTTCCGGGACGGCCGTTCTGAGACCCTCCACTTT. Encoded protein: CASSFRDGRSETLHF.

This clonotype showed up many times. The chain carries TRBV10-3 and TRBJ2-5; perhaps TRBD2 as D (6 bases). The CDR3 consists of 14 residues. Germline lookup yields CDR1 ENHRY and CDR2 SYGVKD. Trimming took 6 bases from V and 5 from J, leaving 16 bases between them. CDR3 DNA sequence: TGTGCCATCAGCCTCGCGGGGCCGGAGGAGACCCAGTACTTC. Translated: CAISLAGPEETQYF.

This clonotype was seen at least ten times. The rearrangement links TRBV7-8 to TRBJ1-1; no clear D gene. This CDR3 contains 14 residues. Per germline, CDR1 SGHVS and CDR2 FQNEAQ. V lost 0 bases and J lost 1, with 6 bases in between. The CDR3 loop reads CASSLAVSNTEAFF. CDR3 in DNA: TGTGCCAGCAGCTTAGCTGTTTCGAACACTGAAGCTTTCTTT.

This clonotype was counted only a few times. The rearrangement links TRBV6-2 or TRBV6-3 to TRBJ2-7; TRBD1 agrees at 9 bases. The V and J ends lost 1 base and 6 bases, in that order; junction bases with no gene match: 13. This CDR3 region has 17 residues. Germline V gives CDR1 MNHEY, CDR2 SVGEGT. DNA of the CDR3: TGTGCCAGCAGTTACTTCGTGACAGGGGGACAGGATGCCGAGCAGTACTTC. This translates into CASSYFVTGGQDAEQYF.

This clonotype has a handful of counts. V and J are TRBV15 and TRBJ2-3; 7 nucleotides match TRBD2. The J segment lost 2 bases and the V segment lost 3 bases, leaving 8 bases of the junction unmatched. The germline CDR1 and CDR2 sequences are LNHNV and YYDKDF (reference sequence). This CDR3 spans 16 amino acids. CDR3 sequence reads: CATSRRLASSTDTQYF. CDR3 bases: TGTGCCACCAGCAGGAGACTAGCCTCCTCCACAGATACGCAGTATTTT.

In its sample, this clonotype was seen many times. J is TRBJ1-3 and V is TRBV6-6; D might be TRBD1 (5 bases). Trimming took off 6 bases at V and 10 bases at J, with 16 bases between the two ends. The CDR3 loop spans 13 amino acids. Germline V gene sequence: CDR1 MNHNY, CDR2 SVGAGI (reference sequence). This chain's CDR3 is CASRDDGGRTIYF. The CDR3 bases are TGTGCCAGCAGGGACGACGGGGGAAGGACCATATATTTT.

At least ten counts were recorded for this clonotype. The V and J genes are TRBV12-5 and TRBJ2-5, with a possible D match to TRBD2 (5 bases). Trimming left V 5 bases short and J 7 bases short, with 11 bases between. CDR1 is LGHNT, CDR2 FRNRAP, per germline. The CDR3 consists of 12 residues. The CDR3 protein is CASGPLGGTQYF. CDR3 DNA: TGTGCTAGTGGTCCCCTCGGAGGGACCCAGTACTTC. The whole variable domain, filled in from reference TRBV12-5 and TRBJ2-5, reads DARVTQTPRHKVTEMGQEVTMRCQPILGHNTVFWYRQTMMQGLELLAYFRNRAPLDDSGMPKDRFSAEMPDATLATLKIQPSEPRDSAVYFCASGPLGGTQYFGPGTRLLVL.

In this sample, this clonotype turned up a few times. The gene calls are TRBV15 and TRBJ1-3; TRBD1 is a possible D gene (6 bases). The V gene's germline CDR1 is LNHNV and CDR2 YYDKDF (reference sequence). The CDR3 runs 13 residues. V was trimmed by 4 bases and J by 4 bases, leaving 8 bases between them. For the CDR3, the DNA is TGTGCCACCAGCATCGACAGGGGAAACACCATATATTTT. It is translated as CATSIDRGNTIYF.

This clonotype was picked up many times. The rearrangement links TRBV29-1 to TRBJ2-7; TRBD1 matches 8 bases. Germline CDR1 is SQVTM and CDR2 is ANQGSEA. Germline trimming cut 6 bases from V and 2 bases from J; bases unmatched to any gene: 12. The length of the CDR3 is 15 residues. The CDR3 coding sequence is TGCAGCGTCCAAGGAGGACAGGGAGGCACCTACGAGCAGTACTTC. Amino acids: CSVQGGQGGTYEQYF.

In this sample, this clonotype turned up many times. This chain connects TRBV12-3 or TRBV12-4 to TRBJ2-1; D might be TRBD1 (5 bases). The CDR3 extends over 12 amino acids. Trimming left V 2 bases short and J 7 bases short, with 6 bases between. The CDR3 DNA sequence: TGTGCCAGCAGTTTAAAGGGGAATGAGCAGTTCTTC. It yields the protein CASSLKGNEQFF.

This clonotype was observed many times. The chain combines TRBV6-6 with TRBJ2-7; D is possibly TRBD1 or TRBD2 (6 bases each). CDR3 length equals 13 residues. CDR1 and CDR2 from the germline V gene are MNHNY and SVGAGI (reference sequence). V was clipped by 6 bases and J by 4 bases, with 13 bases between them. CDR3 protein: CASRIPGAYEQYF. In DNA, the CDR3 is TGTGCCAGCAGAATCCCGGGGGCGTACGAGCAGTACTTC.

The DNA of the CDR3 is TGTGCCAGCACCGGGACAGCCGATTTAGTCAAAAACATTCAGTACTTC. Protein product: CASTGTADLVKNIQYF. The genes are TRBV28 and TRBJ2-4, with TRBD1 identical over 7 bases. V trimming: 7 bases; J trimming: 3 bases; junction bases outside the gene matches: 12. The CDR3 is 16 amino acids. Per germline, CDR1 MDHEN and CDR2 SYDVKM. The full variable domain, its missing parts supplied by reference TRBV28 and TRBJ2-4, is DVKVTQSSRYLVKRTGEKVFLECVQDMDHENMFWYRQDPGLGLRLIYFSYDVKMKEKGDIPEGYSVSREKKERFSLILESASTNQTSMYLCASTGTADLVKNIQYFGAGTRLSVL.

This clonotype was recorded many times. The chain joins TRBV5-4 to TRBJ2-5; TRBD1 matches at 8 bases. CDR1 SGHNT and CDR2 YYREEE come from the germline V gene (reference sequence). This CDR3 has 17 residues. Unmatched junction bases numbered 14, after V lost 4 bases and J lost 3 bases. The CDR3 loop reads CASSTPLEGTGKETQYF. CDR3 nucleotides: TGTGCCAGCAGCACCCCACTGGAGGGGACAGGCAAAGAGACCCAGTACTTC.

This clonotype counts as medium-sized. The junction shows a germline mismatch at one end, possibly a read error. This chain links TRBV6-6 with TRBJ2-5, with D tentatively TRBD1 or TRBD2 (6 bases each). The CDR3 is 14 residues long. The germline V gene encodes CDR1 MNHNY and CDR2 SVGAGI (reference sequence). In DNA form, the CDR3 reads TGTGCCAGCGGTGATACACTGGGGGGACACACCCAGTACTTT. Translation: CASGDTLGGHTQYF.

This clonotype was seen at least ten times. The genes are TRBV5-1 and TRBJ2-2; D is unclear. This CDR3 contains 14 residues. With 1 base removed from V and 5 bases from J, the gap between germline ends came to 9 bases. Germline V gives CDR1 SGHRS, CDR2 YFSETQ. CDR3 nucleotides: TGCGCCAGCAGCTTGTCCAGGCCGACCGGGGAGCTGTTTTTT. Translating gives CASSLSRPTGELFF. Looking up the rest from reference TRBV5-1 and TRBJ2-2 gives the full variable domain: KAGVTQTPRYLIKTRGQQVTLSCSPISGHRSVSWYQQTPGQGLQFLFEYFSETQRNKGNFPGRFSGRQFSNSRSEMNVSTLELGDSALYLCASSLSRPTGELFFGEGSRLTVL.